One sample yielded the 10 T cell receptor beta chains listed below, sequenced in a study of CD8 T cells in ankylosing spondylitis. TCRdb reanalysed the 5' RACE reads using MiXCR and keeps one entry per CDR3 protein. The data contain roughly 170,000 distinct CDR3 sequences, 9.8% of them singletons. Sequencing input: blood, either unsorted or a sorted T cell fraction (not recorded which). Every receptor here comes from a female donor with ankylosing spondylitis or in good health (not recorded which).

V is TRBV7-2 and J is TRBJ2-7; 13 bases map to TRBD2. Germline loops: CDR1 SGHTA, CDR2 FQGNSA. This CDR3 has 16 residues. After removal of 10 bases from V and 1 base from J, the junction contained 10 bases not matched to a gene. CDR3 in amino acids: CATSRTSGSQSYEQYF. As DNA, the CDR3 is TGTGCCACCTCGCGGACTAGCGGGAGTCAGTCCTACGAGCAGTACTTC.

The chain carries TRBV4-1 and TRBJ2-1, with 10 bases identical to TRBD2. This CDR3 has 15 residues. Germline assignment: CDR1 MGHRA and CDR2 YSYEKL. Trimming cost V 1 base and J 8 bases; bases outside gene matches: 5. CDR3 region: CASSQGLAGDDEQFF. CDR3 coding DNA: TGCGCCAGCAGCCAAGGGCTAGCGGGAGATGATGAGCAGTTCTTC.

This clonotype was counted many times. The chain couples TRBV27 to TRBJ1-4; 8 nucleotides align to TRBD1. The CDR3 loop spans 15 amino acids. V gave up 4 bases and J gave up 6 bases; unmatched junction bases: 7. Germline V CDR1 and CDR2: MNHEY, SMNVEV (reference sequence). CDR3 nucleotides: TGTGCCAGCAGTTCCCGTGCAGGGGGCTATGAAAAACTGTTTTTT. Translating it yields CASSSRAGGYEKLFF.

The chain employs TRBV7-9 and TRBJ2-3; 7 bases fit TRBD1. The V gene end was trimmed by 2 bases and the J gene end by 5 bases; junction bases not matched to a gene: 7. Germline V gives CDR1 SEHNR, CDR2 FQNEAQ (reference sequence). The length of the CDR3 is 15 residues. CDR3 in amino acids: CASSLYPGQEDTQYF. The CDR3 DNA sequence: TGTGCCAGCAGCTTATATCCCGGACAGGAAGATACGCAGTATTTT.

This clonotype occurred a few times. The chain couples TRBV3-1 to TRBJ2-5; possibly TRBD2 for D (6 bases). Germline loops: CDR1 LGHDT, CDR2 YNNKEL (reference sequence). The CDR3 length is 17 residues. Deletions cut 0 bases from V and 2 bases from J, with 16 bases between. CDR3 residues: CASSQDGGDPGQETQYF. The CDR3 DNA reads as TGTGCCAGCAGCCAAGATGGAGGGGACCCGGGGCAAGAGACCCAGTACTTC.

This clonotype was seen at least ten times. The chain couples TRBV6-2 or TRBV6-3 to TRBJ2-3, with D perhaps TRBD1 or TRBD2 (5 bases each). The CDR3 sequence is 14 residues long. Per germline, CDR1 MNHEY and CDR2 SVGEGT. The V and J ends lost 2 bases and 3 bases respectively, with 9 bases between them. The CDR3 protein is CASSYRDLTDTQYF. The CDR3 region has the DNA TGTGCCAGCAGTTACCGGGACCTGACAGATACGCAGTATTTT.

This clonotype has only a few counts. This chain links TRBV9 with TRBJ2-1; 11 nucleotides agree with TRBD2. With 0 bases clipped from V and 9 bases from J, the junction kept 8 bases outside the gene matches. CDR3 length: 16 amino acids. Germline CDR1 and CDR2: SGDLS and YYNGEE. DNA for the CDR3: TGTGCCAGCAGCGTAGAGGGGACTAGCGGAGTGGGTGAGCAGTTCTTC. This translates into CASSVEGTSGVGEQFF.

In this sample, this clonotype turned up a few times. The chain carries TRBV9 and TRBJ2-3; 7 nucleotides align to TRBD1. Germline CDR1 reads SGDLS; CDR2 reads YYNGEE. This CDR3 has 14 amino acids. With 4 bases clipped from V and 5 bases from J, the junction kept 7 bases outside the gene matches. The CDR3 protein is CASSFGTERDTQYF. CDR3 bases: TGTGCCAGCAGCTTCGGGACAGAAAGAGATACGCAGTATTTT.

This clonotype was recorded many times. The CDR3 protein is CASSVEGAPNYEQYF. DNA for the CDR3: TGTGCCAGCAGCGTAGAGGGGGCGCCGAACTACGAGCAGTACTTC. The chain links TRBV9 to TRBJ2-7; 7 nucleotides match TRBD1. The V gene end was trimmed by 0 bases and the J gene end by 3 bases; junction bases not matched to a gene: 6. The CDR3 contains 15 residues. The germline V gene has CDR1 SGDLS and CDR2 YYNGEE. Combining the CDR3 with reference TRBV9 and TRBJ2-7 gives the whole variable domain DSGVTQTPKHLITATGQRVTLRCSPRSGDLSVYWYQQSLDQGLQFLIQYYNGEERAKGNILERFSAQQFPDLHSELNLSSLELGDSALYFCASSVEGAPNYEQYFGPGTRLTVT.

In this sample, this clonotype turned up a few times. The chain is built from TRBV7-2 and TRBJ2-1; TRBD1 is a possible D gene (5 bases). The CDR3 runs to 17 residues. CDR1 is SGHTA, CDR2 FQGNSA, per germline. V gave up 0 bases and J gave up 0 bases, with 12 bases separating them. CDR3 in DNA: TGTGCCAGCAGCTTAGCCGCTGGGGCCTACTCCTACAATGAGCAGTTCTTC. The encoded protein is CASSLAAGAYSYNEQFF.